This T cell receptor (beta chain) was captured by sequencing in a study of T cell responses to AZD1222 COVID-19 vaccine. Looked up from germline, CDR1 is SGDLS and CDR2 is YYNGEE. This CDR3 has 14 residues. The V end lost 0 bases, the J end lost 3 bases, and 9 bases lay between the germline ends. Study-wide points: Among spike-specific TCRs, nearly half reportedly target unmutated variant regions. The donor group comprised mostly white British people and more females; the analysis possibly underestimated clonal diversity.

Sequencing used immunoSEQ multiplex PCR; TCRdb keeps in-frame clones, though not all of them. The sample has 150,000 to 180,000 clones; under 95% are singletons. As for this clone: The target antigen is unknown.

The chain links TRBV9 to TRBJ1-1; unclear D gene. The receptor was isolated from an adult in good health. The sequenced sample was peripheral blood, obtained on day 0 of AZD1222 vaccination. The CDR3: CASSVGWVDTEAFF. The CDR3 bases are TGTGCCAGCAGCGTAGGTTGGGTCGACACTGAAGCTTTCTTT.